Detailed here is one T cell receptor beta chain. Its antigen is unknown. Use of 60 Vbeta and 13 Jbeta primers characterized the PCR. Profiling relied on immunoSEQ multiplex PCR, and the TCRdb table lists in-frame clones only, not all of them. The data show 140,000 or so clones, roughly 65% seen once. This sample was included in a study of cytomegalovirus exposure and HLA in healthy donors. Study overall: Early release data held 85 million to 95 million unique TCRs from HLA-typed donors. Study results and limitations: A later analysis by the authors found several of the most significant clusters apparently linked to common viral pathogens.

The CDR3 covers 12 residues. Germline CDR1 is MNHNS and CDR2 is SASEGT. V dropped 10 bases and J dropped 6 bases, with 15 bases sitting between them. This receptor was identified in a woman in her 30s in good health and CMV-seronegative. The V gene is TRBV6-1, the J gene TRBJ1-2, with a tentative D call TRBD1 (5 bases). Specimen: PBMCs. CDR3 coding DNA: TGTGCCACCCGTACATGGGGCGATGGCTACACCTTC. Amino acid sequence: CATRTWGDGYTF.